This T cell receptor (beta chain) is from a study of shared clonotypes between healthy human individuals (dated by TCRdb to the early 2020s). Study-level background: The cohort included a few men and a couple of women between 18 and 49 years of age. The study deeply sequenced blood TCR repertoires of about five healthy adults to estimate repertoire size and the extent of clonotype sharing between individuals. To increase sequencing depth and limit assay-specific biases, TCR repertoire library preparation and sequencing were carried out by different laboratories using diverse techniques. Each donor's leukapheresis produced roughly between about 0.9 and 9.5 billion PBMCs.

Of note for this clone: Which antigen it targets is not known. No clone much larger than this one lies a single base away; base qualities are absent.

Healthy HIV-negative adults with no recently reported acute infections or vaccinations were included as donors. Every donor was a Caucasian adult living in Nashville, Tennessee, USA. For unsorted samples, some 87 million PBMCs were counted, and genomic DNA was extracted using the QIAamp DNA Blood Mini kit. Blood was obtained by leukapheresis, after which PBMCs were separated by Ficoll-Histopaque density gradient centrifugation and cryopreserved in liquid nitrogen vapor phase. Using the deep immunoSEQ assay, multiplex PCR amplified TCR CDR3 regions from genomic DNA. Extracted genomic DNA from each cell subset was distributed evenly across all wells of several immunoSEQ 96-well plates, and each plate was treated as a replicate. For unsorted PBMC, each replicate PCR was loaded with approximately 300 ng genomic DNA, equivalent to about 30,000 T cell genomes. Ten immunoSEQ deep assay plates were used to sequence the unsorted PBMC genomic DNA. The purified libraries were quantified using a Qubit 3.0 fluorometer, sized with a Bioanalyzer 2100, and then quantified again using the KAPA Library Quantification kit. Every immunoSEQ 96-well plate was sequenced on a dedicated single-read 150-cycle Illumina NextSeq 550 flow cell. Processing in the source paper ran as follows. Because only junctional sequences without quality scores were contained in the immunoSEQ output, filtering matching that applied to full-length reads could not be performed. To assign V/J genes and CDR3, sequences were annotated using PyIR, a Python wrapper for IgBLAST v1.9, with IMGT germline references. Reads were removed for weak V/J assignments (E-value above 1e-6), missing CDR3, stop codons, out-of-frame junctions, or ambiguous translated residues. V3J clonotypes were defined as sequences sharing an identical inferred V gene, J gene, and CDR3 amino acid sequence. The percentage overlap between two repertoires was calculated by dividing the number of shared unique clonotypes by the size of the smaller repertoire. Repertoire richness was assessed with RTK rarefaction, the Chao1 estimator, and Recon v2.1 estimates of unobserved clonotypes. Not all clones reach the TCRdb copy of this immuneACCESS table, which keeps in-frame sequences only. Checked studies attribute under half of the gap to unresolved V genes and leave the rest unexplained. V, J and clone size derive from that table, while D and trimming were established from the DNA sequence. This sample has under 600,000 clones in its table, and almost 80% of those were observed once. Jointly, the top ten make up 9.5% to 15% of the sample.

What the authors observed across the whole study: Sampling was restricted to blood, and TCR repertoires in tissue are likely to differ from TCR repertoires in blood. Pairwise subsampling indicated that sequencing depth was expected to affect the degree of clonotype sharing among donors. Because the study included only a small number of donors, the genetic and exposure-history diversity represented was limited.

The germline V gene supplies CDR1 SGHTS and CDR2 YDEGEE. Trimming removed 1 base from V and 8 bases from J, leaving 16 bases between the germline ends. From its cysteine to its phenylalanine, the CDR3 spans 15 amino acids. Solely the CDR3 DNA is kept, with 45 bases framed from the first base. This receptor was identified in a middle-aged woman in good health. Some clones in this sample may be carry-over from other donors' samples. Material for sequencing was PBMCs. In this chain, TRBV5-8 is recombined with TRBJ2-4; TRBD1 is a possible D gene, resting on 5 matching bases. The DNA sequence is given as TGTGCCAGCAGCTTGATTTGGCAGGGTCCGGACATTCAGTACTTC. The translation is CASSLIWQGPDIQYF.